Included here is one TCR beta chain sequence, with context. These data originate in a study of T cell changes during pregnancy in multiple sclerosis. Using immunoSEQ multiplex PCR, the repertoire was profiled, and TCRdb retains in-frame clones only, with some absent. The profile shows roughly 61,000 clones, 93% of them singletons. Germline V gives CDR1 MGHDK, CDR2 SYGVNS. V gave up 5 bases and J gave up 0 bases, with 14 bases separating them. CDR3 length: 17 residues. The source was peripheral blood, collected after pregnancy. This rearrangement joins TRBV25-1 to TRBJ2-6; D call uncertain. This clonotype was obtained from a female donor with multiple sclerosis, enrolled in a pregnancy study. In DNA, the CDR3 is TGTGCCAGCAGTCTCGGCGGATCGCTCTCTGGGGCCAACGTCCTGACTTTC. It translates to CASSLGGSLSGANVLTF.